The clone carrying this TCR beta chain was counted many times. TCRdb re-analysed the reads in MiXCR, keeping a single row per CDR3 protein. Of 200,000 to 300,000 distinct CDR3 sequences in the sample, 25% to 30% were seen once. The entry originates in a study of kidney transplant recipient with SARS-CoV-2 infection. Sequencing used a blood sample, obtained at baseline and on day 111 from a kidney transplant recipient. This clonotype was obtained from a male patient between 25 and 39 years old who had COVID-19 and was a kidney transplant recipient. Some T cells may be transferred from the graft donor.

CDR3 DNA sequence: TGTGCCAGCAGCCACCAGTACCCGACCGGGGAGCTGTTTTTT. This codes for CASSHQYPTGELFF. The chain combines TRBV14 with TRBJ2-2; D is uncertain. This CDR3 spans 14 amino acids. Germline CDR1 and CDR2: SGHDN and FVKESK. V lost 3 bases to trimming and J lost 5 bases, with 10 bases between them.